These 7 T cell receptor beta chains share one sample of origin, sequenced in a study of T cells in Graves' hyperthyroidism and ophthalmopathy. Amplified TCR beta CDR3 regions came from RNA transcripts. Primed by the HTBI set, a first-round RT-PCR was run on the TCR CDR3. Using its own MiXCR run on the multiplex PCR reads, TCRdb lists one record per CDR3 protein. Among 500,000 to 650,000 distinct CDR3 sequences, more than 12% were seen once, and the ten largest hold around 12%. The sample consisted of blood. The receptors shown here come from a woman between 45 and 65 years old with Graves' ophthalmopathy.

This clonotype was seen only a few times. The CDR3 loop is CASSRWGTEAFF. Written as DNA, the CDR3 is TGTGCCAGCAGTCGATGGGGCACTGAAGCTTTCTTT. This rearrangement joins TRBV27 to TRBJ1-1; D ambiguous. The V end lost 5 bases, the J end lost 4 bases, and 8 bases lay between the germline ends. Germline V gene data show CDR1 as MNHEY and CDR2 as SMNVEV (reference sequence). This CDR3 spans 12 amino acids.

This clonotype was seen a few times. A junction end diverges from the germline sequence, so it may reflect a read error. The chain recombines TRBV7-6 with TRBJ1-1; D is perhaps TRBD1 (5 bases). Looked up from germline, CDR1 is SGHVS and CDR2 is FNYEAQ. The CDR3 sequence is 14 residues long. The CDR3 here is CAGSLGGGVAEAFF. The CDR3 DNA sequence: TGTGCCGGCAGCTTAGGTGGGGGGGTCGCTGAAGCTTTCTTT. The entire variable domain, with the rest obtained from reference TRBV7-6 and TRBJ1-1, is as follows: GAGVSQSPRYKVTKRGQDVALRCDPISGHVSLYWYRQALGQGPEFLTYFNYEAQQDKSGLPNDRFSAERPEGSISTLTIQRTEQRDSAMYRCAGSLGGGVAEAFFGQGTRLTVV.

This clonotype occurred many times. V usage is TRBV18 and J usage is TRBJ2-7; D is possibly TRBD1 or TRBD2 (5 bases each). CDR3 length: 12 residues. CDR1 KGHSH and CDR2 LQKENI come from the germline V gene. V lost 8 bases to trimming and J lost 4 bases, with 12 bases between them. CDR3 DNA sequence: TGTGCCAGCCGTCGGGACGCATACGAGCAGTACTTC. As protein: CASRRDAYEQYF.

The CDR3 region has the DNA TGTGCTAGTGGTTCATACAACGATCAAGAGACCCAGTTCTTC. Translated, it gives CASGSYNDQETQFF. The rearrangement links TRBV12-5 to TRBJ2-5; D remains unclear. TRBJ2-1 explains the end of the DNA better; the J call may be wrong. CDR3 length: 14 amino acids. CDR1 and CDR2 from the germline V gene are LGHNT and FRNRAP.

This clonotype was observed a few times. The chain uses TRBV14 and TRBJ2-1; tentatively, D is TRBD2 (6 bases). The V end lost 5 bases, the J end lost 0 bases, and 23 bases lay between the germline ends. The CDR3 loop spans 19 amino acids. The germline V gene has CDR1 SGHDN and CDR2 FVKESK. CDR3: CASSSQVLADPSSYNEQFF. The CDR3 DNA reads TGTGCCAGCAGCTCACAGGTATTAGCGGACCCTAGCTCCTACAATGAGCAGTTCTTC.

This chain connects TRBV2 to TRBJ2-3, with 7 bases that match TRBD1. V lost 6 bases, J lost 4 bases, and 10 bases stayed unmatched. The CDR3 is 15 amino acids. Germline assignment: CDR1 SNHLY and CDR2 FYNNEI. The CDR3 loop reads CASSVGGRGADTQYF. CDR3 DNA: TGTGCCAGCAGCGTAGGGGGCCGCGGAGCAGATACGCAGTATTTT.

In its sample, this clonotype was seen many times. The junction departs from the called germline gene at one end, perhaps through a read error. The rearrangement joins TRBV7-7 to TRBJ2-1, with 7 bases lining up with TRBD1. The CDR3 totals 13 residues. Germline-derived CDR1 and CDR2 are SSHAT and FNYEAQ (reference sequence). The CDR3 DNA follows: TGTGCTAGCAGCTTCGGGACAGAGAATGAGCAGTTCTTC. Its translation is CASSFGTENEQFF.